The 29 T cell receptor beta chains in this list originate from one sample, sequenced in a study of metastatic and nonmetastatic thyroid tumors. Every patient underwent thyroid surgery untreated. TCRdb reanalyzed the PCR reads with MiXCR. Among 35,000 to 40,000 clones listed, about a sixth were seen once. Sequenced sample: tumor tissue. These receptors were obtained from a female donor with papillary thyroid cancer or a benign thyroid nodule (not recorded which). Some clones in this sample may be carry-over from other donors' samples.

This clone was counted ten times or more. The junction departs from the called germline gene at one end, perhaps through a read error. CDR3 in amino acids: CSARDLAGGPKF. CDR3 in DNA: TGCAGTGCTAGAGATCTAGCGGGAGGCCCCAAGTTT. The gene calls are TRBV20-1 and TRBJ2-3; 11 nucleotides match TRBD2. The CDR3 is 12 residues long. CDR1 and CDR2 from the germline V gene are DFQATT and SNEGSKA (reference sequence).

Only a few counts were recorded for this clone. The V and J genes are TRBV6-8 and TRBJ2-7; D is perhaps TRBD1 (6 bases). V was shortened by 2 bases and J by 5 bases, with 13 bases between the two germline ends. CDR3 length equals 14 residues. CDR1 is MNHGY, CDR2 SAAAGT, per germline. The CDR3 coding sequence is TGTGCCAGCAGTTACGAGGCAGGGGAACACGAGCAGTACTTC. Translated, it gives CASSYEAGEHEQYF.

This clone showed up many times. In the same sample, other DNA sequences code for this CDR3. The chain uses TRBV30 and TRBJ1-5; 8 bases fit TRBD1. The CDR3 is made up of 15 amino acids. CDR1 and CDR2 (germline): GTSNPN, SVGIG (reference sequence). With 1 base clipped from V and 4 bases from J, the junction kept 6 bases outside the gene matches. CDR3 protein: CAWSAGTGRNQPQHF. The CDR3 nucleotides read TGTGCCTGGAGTGCAGGGACAGGACGGAATCAGCCCCAGCATTTT.

This clone has at least ten counts. V and J are TRBV19 and TRBJ1-5; the D gene is possibly TRBD1 (5 bases). Germline CDR1 reads LNHDA; CDR2 reads SQIVND (reference sequence). With 4 bases removed from V and 2 bases from J, the gap between germline ends came to 15 bases. The CDR3 spans 16 residues. The CDR3 region has the DNA TGTGCCAGTAGTAAGGGTTGGGGGAGTCGCAATCAGCCCCAGCATTTT. The encoded protein is CASSKGWGSRNQPQHF.

This clone was counted at least ten times. The genes are TRBV7-9 and TRBJ2-1; D is perhaps TRBD2 (6 bases). The CDR3 length is 13 residues. Trimming removed 5 bases from V and 8 bases from J, with 13 bases in between. Germline V CDR1 and CDR2: SEHNR, FQNEAQ (reference sequence). In DNA form, the CDR3 reads TGTGCCAGCAGCCCGGGACTTTGGGATGAGCAGTTCTTC. Its translation is CASSPGLWDEQFF.

This clone was observed many times. The rearrangement uses TRBV6-1 and TRBJ2-1; D may be TRBD2 (6 bases). Germline CDR1 reads MNHNS; CDR2 reads SASEGT. Deletions cut 6 bases from V and 5 bases from J, with 11 bases between. The CDR3 spans 13 residues. The CDR3 DNA sequence: TGTGCCAGCAGCTCGGGACTCCACAATGAGCAGTTCTTC. This codes for CASSSGLHNEQFF.

This clone was detected many times. The V call is TRBV12-3 or TRBV12-4, the J call TRBJ2-3, with 7 bases that match TRBD2. The CDR3 contains 15 residues. V dropped 6 bases and J dropped 3; count of bases not matched to a gene: 9. The CDR3 nucleotides read TGTGCCAGCAGGCCCTCGCGGGAGAGTACAGATACGCAGTATTTT. It specifies CASRPSRESTDTQYF.

As to this clone: Given a much more abundant clone one base away, this may be a read error. This chain uses TRBV3-1 with TRBJ1-1, with 7 bases that match TRBD1. Germline CDR1 reads LGHDT; CDR2 reads YNNKEL (reference sequence). V gave up 4 bases and J gave up 0 bases; unmatched junction bases: 8. The CDR3 is 16 amino acids. This chain's CDR3 is CASSLEQGDMNTEAFF. CDR3 bases: TGTGCCAGCAGCCTCGAGCAGGGGGATATGAACACTGAAGCTTTCTTT.

Worth noting for this clone: A read error may produce the germline difference seen at one junction end. The same CDR3 can be traced to other DNA sequences in this sample. The rearrangement links TRBV7-9 to TRBJ1-4; maybe TRBD1 (6 bases). Per the germline V gene, CDR1 is SEHNR and CDR2 is FQNEAQ (reference sequence). The CDR3 consists of 13 residues. The CDR3 loop reads CASSLGGREKLFF. CDR3 DNA: TGTGCTAGCAGCTTAGGGGGGCGAGAAAAACTGTTTTTT.

This clone was detected only a few times. This rearrangement joins TRBV6-4 to TRBJ1-1; D is unclear. Germline assignment: CDR1 MRHNA and CDR2 SNTAGT. V dropped 5 bases and J dropped 4 bases, with 11 bases sitting between them. This CDR3 region has 13 residues. CDR3 sequence reads: CASSQTVTTEAFF. The DNA for the CDR3 is TGTGCCAGCAGTCAGACGGTGACCACTGAAGCTTTCTTT.

This clone was seen at least ten times. V and J are TRBV27 and TRBJ1-4, with D possibly matching TRBD1 (5 bases). This CDR3 contains 15 residues. Between the trimmed V and J ends, which lost 5 bases and 4 bases, there was a span of 14 bases. Looked up from germline, CDR1 is MNHEY and CDR2 is SMNVEV (reference sequence). Here the CDR3 reads CASSPPGTFNEKLFF. The CDR3 DNA sequence: TGTGCCAGCAGTCCCCCCGGGACGTTTAATGAAAAACTGTTTTTT.

This clone was found a few times. V is TRBV9 and J is TRBJ2-3; 7 positions match TRBD1. Germline V gene sequence: CDR1 SGDLS, CDR2 YYNGEE. J lost 2 bases, V lost 3 bases, and 9 bases had no gene match. This CDR3 has 16 residues. CDR3 residues: CASSASGQGVTDTQYF. Here the CDR3 DNA reads TGTGCCAGCAGCGCATCTGGGCAGGGGGTCACAGATACGCAGTATTTT.

This clone has a count of ten or more. This sequence joins TRBV18 and TRBJ2-1; 7 positions match TRBD1. V lost 4 bases to trimming and J lost 7 bases; unmatched junction nucleotides: 10. Germline assignment: CDR1 KGHSH and CDR2 LQKENI. The CDR3 is 15 residues long. CDR3 DNA: TGTGCCAGCTCACACAGGGGCCTCAACCCGAATGAGCAGTTCTTC. Residues: CASSHRGLNPNEQFF.

This clone was recorded only once. Because the CDR3 is missing its conserved closing phenylalanine or tryptophan, this is likely a read error. V usage is TRBV15 and J usage is TRBJ2-3, with TRBD2 matching 8 bases. The CDR3 loop spans 17 amino acids. J gave up 3 bases and V 0 bases, and 8 bases lay outside the gene matches. From germline, CDR1 is LNHNV and CDR2 YYDKDF (reference sequence). CDR3 nucleotides: TGTGCCACCAGCAGAGACCCCCCGGGAGGGACGACAGATACGCAGTATCTT. Translation gives CATSRDPPGGTTDTQYL.

This clone was recorded many times. The chain uses TRBV20-1 and TRBJ2-5, with a tentative D call TRBD1 (5 bases). Germline loops: CDR1 DFQATT, CDR2 SNEGSKA (reference sequence). The CDR3 loop spans 13 amino acids. Trimming pared 6 bases from V and 2 bases from J, leaving 13 bases between. In DNA, the CDR3 is TGCAGTGCCCCCGGTAGGGGACAAGAGACCCAGTACTTC. It codes for CSAPGRGQETQYF.

This clone was seen a single time. A much larger clone lies a single base off, so this may be a read error. Other DNA sequences within the sample encode an identical CDR3. V and J are TRBV25-1 and TRBJ2-5, with 10 bases aligning to TRBD1. The CDR3 length is 14 residues. Germline V gene data show CDR1 as MGHDK and CDR2 as SYGVNS. With V trimmed by 6 bases and J by 4 bases, 5 bases remained unmatched. This chain's CDR3 is CASSDRGLRETQYF. The CDR3 coding sequence is TGTGCCAGCAGCGACAGGGGGCTACGAGAGACCCAGTACTTC.

This clone was detected many times. The rearrangement links TRBV10-3 to TRBJ2-4; 9 bases are a match to TRBD1. The length of the CDR3 is 14 residues. Unmatched junction bases numbered 6, after V lost 4 bases and J lost 8 bases. Germline CDR1 ENHRY, CDR2 SYGVKD. As DNA, the CDR3 is TGTGCCATCAGTGCGGGACAGGGCAGGGACATTCAGTACTTC. As protein: CAISAGQGRDIQYF.

This clone showed up many times. This rearrangement joins TRBV15 to TRBJ2-1; D may be TRBD1 (5 bases). This CDR3 region has 16 residues. The V and J ends lost 3 bases and 0 bases respectively, with 12 bases between them. CDR1 and CDR2 from the germline V gene are LNHNV and YYDKDF (reference sequence). The CDR3: CATSSPQGSSYNEQFF. As DNA, the CDR3 is TGTGCCACCAGCAGTCCGCAGGGAAGCTCCTACAATGAGCAGTTCTTC.

This clone was recorded many times. Other DNA sequences within the sample encode an identical CDR3. This chain joins TRBV4-2 and TRBJ1-1, with D possibly being TRBD1 (5 bases). V was trimmed by 6 bases and J by 4 bases, leaving 18 bases between them. Per germline, CDR1 LGHNA and CDR2 YNFKEQ. The CDR3 spans 15 residues. This CDR3 reads CASSRDQGRSTEAFF. The CDR3 nucleotides are TGTGCCAGCAGTCGTGACCAGGGAAGGTCCACTGAAGCTTTCTTT.

This clone was seen many times. The rearrangement links TRBV20-1 to TRBJ1-1; D unresolved. V lost 0 bases, J lost 1 base, and 15 bases lay in between. This CDR3 is 16 amino acids long. CDR1 DFQATT and CDR2 SNEGSKA come from the germline V gene (reference sequence). The CDR3 reads CSARDPASKTNTEAFF. The CDR3 bases are TGCAGTGCTAGAGATCCGGCGAGTAAAACGAACACTGAAGCTTTCTTT.

This clone was found many times. The chain combines TRBV20-1 with TRBJ2-7, with TRBD1 matching over 9 bases. This CDR3 is built from 15 residues. V lost 5 bases, J lost 2 bases, and 10 bases stayed unmatched. Germline V gene lookup returns CDR1 DFQATT and CDR2 SNEGSKA (reference sequence). The CDR3 DNA is TGCAGTGCTGCTTCCACCGGGACAGGGACCTACGAGCAGTACTTC. Its protein product is CSAASTGTGTYEQYF.

J is TRBJ2-5 and V is TRBV4-3; D is perhaps TRBD1 (5 bases). CDR3 length: 16 amino acids. The V end was cut by 0 bases, the J end by 8 bases, with 19 bases between. Per the germline V gene, CDR1 is LGHNA and CDR2 is YSLEER. The CDR3 protein is CASSQDRTWLFDTQYF. CDR3 coding DNA: TGCGCCAGCAGCCAAGACAGGACATGGCTCTTTGATACCCAGTACTTC.

This clone was recorded only once. The chain recombines TRBV6-2 or TRBV6-3 with TRBJ2-7; TRBD2 matches 7 bases. Per germline, CDR1 MNHEY and CDR2 SVGEGT. J was trimmed by 2 bases and V by 0 bases; bases with no gene match: 22. The CDR3 is 21 residues long. CDR3 protein: CASSYSKWGEPGGRGTYEQYF. The CDR3 bases are TGTGCCAGCAGTTACTCGAAATGGGGGGAGCCGGGCGGGAGAGGGACCTACGAGCAGTACTTC.

This clone has ten or more counts. This chain joins TRBV2 and TRBJ2-3; TRBD2 matches at 8 bases. The CDR3 totals 16 residues. V was clipped by 3 bases and J by 0 bases; unmatched bases: 5. Germline V gene data show CDR1 as SNHLY and CDR2 as FYNNEI. CDR3 nucleotide sequence: TGTGCCAGCAGTGATGGGGCTAGCGGGAGCACAGATACGCAGTATTTT. Protein sequence: CASSDGASGSTDTQYF.

This clone came up many times. The J gene is TRBJ2-7, the V gene TRBV6-1; no definite D call. Germline loops: CDR1 MNHNS, CDR2 SASEGT. Trimming cost V 1 base and J 5 bases, with 6 bases left between them. The CDR3 totals 12 residues. This CDR3 reads CASSEDYNEQYF. CDR3 sequence (DNA): TGTGCCAGCAGTGAAGACTATAACGAGCAGTACTTC.

This clone was seen at least ten times. The chain joins TRBV4-2 to TRBJ1-4, with a weak D call TRBD1 (5 bases). The CDR3 sequence is 14 residues long. V was trimmed by 3 bases and J by 5 bases, leaving 10 bases between them. Germline V gives CDR1 LGHNA, CDR2 YNFKEQ. CDR3 region: CASSQTEKNEKLFF. In nucleotides, the CDR3 is TGTGCCAGCAGCCAGACAGAAAAAAATGAAAAACTGTTTTTT.

This clone appeared a few times. This chain connects TRBV19 to TRBJ2-7, with D perhaps being TRBD1 or TRBD2 (7 bases each). Per the germline V gene, CDR1 is LNHDA and CDR2 is SQIVND (reference sequence). Deletions cut 5 bases from V and 6 bases from J, with 17 bases between. CDR3 length: 14 residues. This chain's CDR3 is CASSETQGEGEQYF. The CDR3 DNA follows: TGTGCCAGTAGTGAGACCCAGGGGGAGGGCGAGCAGTACTTC.

This clone was found a few times. This sequence may be a read error, since a much larger clone differs from it by one base. This rearrangement joins TRBV28 to TRBJ1-1, with a possible D match to TRBD1 (5 bases). The CDR3 contains 12 residues. V was shortened by 1 base and J by 6 bases, with 6 bases between the two germline ends. Germline V lookup: CDR1 MDHEN, CDR2 SYDVKM. This CDR3 reads CASSLYRSEAFF. The DNA for the CDR3 is TGTGCCAGCAGTTTATACAGGTCTGAAGCTTTCTTT.

Of note for this clone: A read error may explain this, as a much larger clone is one base away. This chain uses TRBV6-1 with TRBJ1-5; no definite D call. The V and J ends lost 8 bases and 8 bases respectively, with 16 bases between them. The CDR3 covers 13 residues. The germline gives CDR1 MNHNS, CDR2 SASEGT. The CDR3 here is CASSGRVEKPQHF. CDR3 sequence (DNA): TGTGCCAGCTCCGGACGGGTGGAAAAGCCCCAGCATTTT.